What follows is one TCR beta chain and its context. Antigen unknown. CDR3 length: 13 residues. Germline loops: CDR1 SGDLS, CDR2 YYNGEE. V was trimmed by 3 bases and J by 6 bases, leaving 13 bases between them. The data originate from a study of T cells after yellow fever vaccination. One entry per CDR3 protein results from TCRdb running MiXCR on the 5' RACE reads. The data contain 620,000 or so distinct CDR3 sequences, approximately 13% of them seen just once; the ten biggest clones take up more than 13%. Whole-study findings and limits: The CD4 and CD8 compartments had a small share of their clonotypes in common. Detected again after the booster were most primary-vaccination clones, at about 96% CD4 and about 90% CD8. A weaker but faster secondary response was observed, peaking on day 5 versus 15.

The sequence came from a young man who received the YFV17D yellow fever vaccine. The chain uses TRBV9 and TRBJ2-7, with D uncertain. The input for sequencing was PBMCs, taken on the day of the yellow fever booster vaccination. The CDR3 DNA follows: TGTGCCAGCAGCGCCAACGACTTGGGCGAGCAGTACTTC. Amino acid sequence: CASSANDLGEQYF.